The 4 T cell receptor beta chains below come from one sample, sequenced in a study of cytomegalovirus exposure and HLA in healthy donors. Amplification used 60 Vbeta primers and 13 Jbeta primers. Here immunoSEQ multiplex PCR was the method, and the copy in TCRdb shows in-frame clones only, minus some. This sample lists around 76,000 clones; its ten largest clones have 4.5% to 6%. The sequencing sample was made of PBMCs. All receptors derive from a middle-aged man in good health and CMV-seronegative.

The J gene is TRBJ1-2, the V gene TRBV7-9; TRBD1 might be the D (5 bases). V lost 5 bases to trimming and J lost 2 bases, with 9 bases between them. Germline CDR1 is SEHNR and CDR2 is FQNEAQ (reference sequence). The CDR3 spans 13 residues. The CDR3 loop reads CASSETENYGYTF. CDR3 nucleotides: TGTGCCAGCAGCGAGACAGAGAACTATGGCTACACCTTC.

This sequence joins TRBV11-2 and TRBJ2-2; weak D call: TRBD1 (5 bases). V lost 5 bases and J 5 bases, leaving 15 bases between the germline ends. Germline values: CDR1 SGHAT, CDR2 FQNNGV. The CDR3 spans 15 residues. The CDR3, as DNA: TGTGCCAGCAGCCCCCGCTCAGGGATGACCGGGGAGCTGTTTTTT. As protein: CASSPRSGMTGELFF.

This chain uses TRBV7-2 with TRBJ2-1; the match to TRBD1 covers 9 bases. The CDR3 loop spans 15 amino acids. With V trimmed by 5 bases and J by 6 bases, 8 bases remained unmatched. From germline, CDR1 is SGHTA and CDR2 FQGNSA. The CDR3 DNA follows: TGTGCCAGCAGCCGAACGGGACAGGGTTTCAATGAGCAGTTCTTC. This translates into CASSRTGQGFNEQFF. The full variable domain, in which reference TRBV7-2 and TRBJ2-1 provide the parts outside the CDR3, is GAGVSQSPSNKVTEKGKDVELRCDPISGHTALYWYRQSLGQGLEFLIYFQGNSAPDKSGLPSDRFSAERTGGSVSTLTIQRTQQEDSAVYLCASSRTGQGFNEQFFGPGTRLTVL.

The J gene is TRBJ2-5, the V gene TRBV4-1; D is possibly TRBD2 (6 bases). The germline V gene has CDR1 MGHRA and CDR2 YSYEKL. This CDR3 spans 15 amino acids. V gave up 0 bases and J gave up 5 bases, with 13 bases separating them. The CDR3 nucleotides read TGCGCCAGCAGCCAAGATGGGGCGGGGCGGGAGACCCAGTACTTC. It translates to CASSQDGAGRETQYF.